What follows are 20 T cell receptor beta chains derived from one specimen sequenced in a study of tumor-infiltrating lymphocytes in primary liver carcinoma. A constant-region primer primed TCR beta cDNA synthesis from about 0.55 ug of total RNA. It was through three nested multiplex PCR rounds of slightly modified ARM-PCR that TCR beta libraries arose. Primers for the first two PCR rounds were TRBV1-TRBV30 forward primers and a C-beta reverse primer (around 11 cycles per round). MiXCR, applied by TCRdb to the multiplex PCR reads, yields one record per CDR3 protein. The sample lists around 71,000 distinct CDR3 sequences; 71% were seen once. Both RNA and DNA were isolated together from about 20-30 mg of bulk tissue that had not been sorted. The sample was liver tumor tissue from sampling region 4. Regarding subset: tumor region T4, right-lateral pole. The source is a woman aged 60-75 years with primary liver carcinoma and hepatitis B virus infection.

The CDR3 spells CSASWDGRSGNEQFF. For the CDR3, the DNA is TGCAGTGCTAGCTGGGACGGGAGGTCGGGCAATGAGCAGTTCTTC. This chain links TRBV20-1 with TRBJ2-1; 7 nucleotides line up with TRBD2. CDR1 DFQATT and CDR2 SNEGSKA come from the germline V gene (reference sequence). With V trimmed by 3 bases and J by 6 bases, 11 bases remained unmatched. The CDR3 loop spans 15 amino acids.

This clonotype was observed many times. The V and J genes are TRBV30 and TRBJ2-1; no reliable D call. Germline V lookup: CDR1 GTSNPN, CDR2 SVGIG (reference sequence). The CDR3 loop spans 13 amino acids. V was trimmed by 8 bases and J by 0 bases, leaving 11 bases between them. CDR3 amino acids: CAADGSSYNEQFF. The CDR3 bases are TGTGCCGCGGACGGCAGCTCCTACAATGAGCAGTTCTTC.

The chain employs TRBV20-1 and TRBJ1-1, with D perhaps matching TRBD1 (5 bases). Germline V lookup: CDR1 DFQATT, CDR2 SNEGSKA (reference sequence). This CDR3 region has 14 residues. V shed 4 bases and J shed 3 bases, with 15 bases lying between them. The CDR3 protein is CSAKVEGKHTEAFF. In DNA form, the CDR3 reads TGCAGTGCTAAAGTGGAGGGGAAGCACACTGAAGCTTTCTTT.

This clonotype appeared once. At one of its ends the junction is not consistent with the germline gene, which may arise from a read error. CDR3 in amino acids: CASSPPERGSSCNEQFF. The CDR3 nucleotides are TGTGCCAGCAGCCCCCCGGAGCGGGGCTCCTCCTGCAATGAGCAGTTCTTC. The rearrangement joins TRBV7-2 to TRBJ2-1; 7 nucleotides align to TRBD2. Germline lookup yields CDR1 SGHTA and CDR2 FQGNSA. The CDR3 totals 17 residues.

The CDR3 DNA reads as TGCAGCGCTGGAGGTAGTGCAGACTCTGGAAACACCATATATTTT. Protein sequence: CSAGGSADSGNTIYF. The chain links TRBV29-1 to TRBJ1-3; D remains ambiguous. The CDR3 spans 15 residues. V was shortened by 7 bases and J by 0 bases, with 16 bases between the two germline ends. In germline, CDR1 is SQVTM, CDR2 ANQGSEA.

About this clonotype: A much larger clone is a single base away; this may be a read error. The chain employs TRBV21-1 and TRBJ2-1; TRBD1 reflects the table's D call only, with no check against the DNA. TRBV21-1 is an annotated pseudogene. The CDR3 totals 17 residues. The CDR3 nucleotides are TGTGCCAGCAGTCCCCCGGATAGGGGGCCTTTCTACATTGAGCAGTTCTTC. Translating it yields CASSPPDRGPFYIEQFF.

The gene calls are TRBV14 and TRBJ2-7; TRBD2 matches at 10 bases. Germline values: CDR1 SGHDN, CDR2 FVKESK. The ends lost 2 bases at V and 8 bases at J; junction bases unmatched: 3. The CDR3 extends over 13 amino acids. Written as DNA, the CDR3 is TGTGCCAGCAGCCAACTAGCGGGAGCAAAGCAGTACTTC. This encodes CASSQLAGAKQYF.

The chain employs TRBV6-6 and TRBJ2-1, with 11 nucleotides matching TRBD2. V was clipped by 0 bases and J by 7 bases; unmatched bases: 11. CDR3 length: 18 residues. The germline V gene encodes CDR1 MNHNY and CDR2 SVGAGI (reference sequence). CDR3 nucleotides: TGTGCCAGCAGTTACTCGCAGCCCGGAACTAGCGGGAGTAATGAGCAGTTCTTC. Protein: CASSYSQPGTSGSNEQFF.

Concerning this clonotype itself: Germline is not matched at one junction end, which may reflect a read error. CDR3 sequence: CVSRSTSGVTYEQYF. For the CDR3, the DNA is TGTGTCAGCAGGTCGACTAGCGGGGTTACCTACGAGCAGTACTTC. This sequence joins TRBV12-3 or TRBV12-4 and TRBJ2-7; 11 nucleotides agree with TRBD2. The CDR3 is 15 residues long.

As regards this clonotype: A read error may produce the germline difference seen at one junction end. In DNA form, the CDR3 reads TGTGCCAGCAACCCCTGGGCAGATACGCACTATTTT. The encoded protein is CASNPWADTHYF. The chain is built from TRBV11-3 and TRBJ2-3; unclear D gene. The CDR3 is 12 amino acids. Germline CDR1 and CDR2: SGHNT and YENEEA. Together with reference TRBV11-3 and TRBJ2-3, the CDR3 gives the full variable domain: EAGVVQSPRYKIIEKKQPVAFWCNPISGHNTLYWYLQNLGQGPELLIRYENEEAVDDSQLPKDRFSAERLKGVDSTLKIQPAELGDSAVYLCASNPWADTHYFGPGTRLTVL.

The chain is built from TRBV28 and TRBJ2-3; D remains ambiguous. The CDR3 totals 12 residues. The germline CDR1 and CDR2 sequences are MDHEN and SYDVKM. The V end was cut by 2 bases, the J end by 3 bases, with 3 bases between. The DNA for the CDR3 is TGTGCCAGCAGTTTACAAACAGATACGCAGTATTTT. It specifies CASSLQTDTQYF.

Remarks on this clonotype: Sequence at one end of the junction differs from germline and may be a read error. The rearrangement links TRBV5-1 to TRBJ2-7; the match to TRBD2 covers 9 bases. The CDR3 spans 15 residues. Germline-derived CDR1 and CDR2 are SGHRS and YFSETQ. The CDR3: CASSPGSSGDPHQHF. For the CDR3, the DNA is TGCGCCAGCAGCCCCGGGTCTAGCGGGGACCCTCATCAGCACTTC.

A remark on this clonotype: One end of the junction is discordant with germline, which a read error may explain. This chain uses TRBV11-2 with TRBJ2-7; 8 nucleotides match TRBD2. CDR1 is SGHAT, CDR2 FQNNGV, per germline. This CDR3 has 16 residues. In DNA form, the CDR3 reads TGTGGCAGCAGCTACGGCGGGAGGACCTCGAGAAGCGAACAGTACTTC. Residues: CGSSYGGRTSRSEQYF.

Regarding this clonotype: Relative to the germline gene, one junction end is altered; a read error may explain this. CDR3 in DNA: TGTGCCGGCAGTGGACAACCTAGCGCGAACCCGGGAGATACGCAGTATTTT. Its translation: CAGSGQPSANPGDTQYF. This chain connects TRBV6-1 to TRBJ2-3; a possible D gene is TRBD2 (6 bases). Per germline, CDR1 MNHNS and CDR2 SASEGT. CDR3 length equals 17 residues.

In its sample, this clonotype was seen a few times. A much larger clone sits a single nucleotide away, making a read error possible. This chain links TRBV28 with TRBJ2-7, with D perhaps matching TRBD2 (5 bases). CDR3 size: 13 residues. Germline V gives CDR1 MDHEN, CDR2 SYDVKM. CDR3 residues: CVSSLFSAHEQYF. For the CDR3, the DNA is TGTGTCAGCAGTTTATTTAGCGCCCACGAGCAGTACTTC.

Concerning this clonotype itself: A much bigger clone sits one base away, suggesting this may be a read error. The chain carries TRBV30 and TRBJ2-3, with 10 bases aligning to TRBD2. The CDR3 has 14 residues. Germline assignment: CDR1 GTSNPN and CDR2 SVGIG (reference sequence). CDR3 protein: CAWSKGLASDTRYF. CDR3 DNA sequence: TGTGCCTGGAGTAAGGGACTAGCGTCAGATACGCGGTATTTT. The full variable domain, in which reference TRBV30 and TRBJ2-3 provide the parts outside the CDR3, is SQTIHQWPATLVQPVGSPLSLECTVEGTSNPNLYWYRQAAGRGLQLLFYSVGIGQISSEVPQNLSASRPQDRQFILSSKKLLLSDSGFYLCAWSKGLASDTRYFGPGTRLTVL.

In its sample, this clonotype was seen many times. The chain couples TRBV12-3 or TRBV12-4 to TRBJ2-3; TRBD1 matches at 8 bases. The ends lost 6 bases at V and 3 bases at J; junction bases unmatched: 8. The CDR3 runs to 15 residues. DNA for the CDR3: TGTGCCAGCAGCCCCTGGCAGGGGGCAACAGATACGCAGTATTTT. This translates into CASSPWQGATDTQYF.

Turning to this clonotype: Since the CDR3 does not end with the conserved phenylalanine or tryptophan, this likely comes from a read error. The chain couples TRBV12-3 or TRBV12-4 to TRBJ1-6; D call uncertain. This CDR3 has 14 residues. The CDR3 loop is CTSSSRGQNLPLHY. CDR3 nucleotide sequence: TGTACCAGCAGTTCACGTGGGCAGAATTTACCCCTCCACTAT.

This clonotype was picked up one time. The chain is built from TRBV10-3 and TRBJ1-4; D ambiguous. V lost 4 bases to trimming and J lost 13 bases, with 25 bases between them. This CDR3 spans 16 amino acids. In germline, CDR1 is ENHRY, CDR2 SYGVKD. This CDR3 reads CAISATNRATNERLFF. The CDR3 nucleotides are TGTGCCATCAGTGCTACGAATAGAGCAACTAATGAGAGACTGTTTTTT.

This clonotype was seen a few times. Since no conserved phenylalanine or tryptophan closes the CDR3, a read error is the likely cause. The chain joins TRBV11-2 to TRBJ1-6; no definite D call. The CDR3 is 13 amino acids. V lost 3 bases, J lost 6 bases, and 6 bases lay in between. From germline, CDR1 is SGHAT and CDR2 FQNNGV. CDR3 bases: TGTGCCAGCAGCTTGGAGCTTAATTCACCCCTCCACCTT. Its protein product is CASSLELNSPLHL.